These 26 T cell receptor beta chains were all obtained from the same sample, sequenced in a study of cytomegalovirus exposure and HLA in healthy donors. PCR used 60 Vbeta primers and 13 Jbeta primers. Repertoires were generated with immunoSEQ multiplex PCR, while TCRdb's copy carries only in-frame clones and drops some. The table includes about 200,000 clones, 85% detected once. The sequencing sample was made of PBMCs. The receptors here all came from a woman aged 50 to 65 in good health and CMV-seronegative.

The chain is built from TRBV6-1 and TRBJ2-7; 9 nucleotides agree with TRBD2. Germline V lookup: CDR1 MNHNS, CDR2 SASEGT. The CDR3 runs 15 residues. After removal of 6 bases from V and 2 bases from J, the junction contained 8 bases not matched to a gene. CDR3 DNA: TGTGCCAGCAGGGAGATAGCGGGAGCCACCTACGAGCAGTACTTC. This translates into CASREIAGATYEQYF.

This clone was seen just once. The chain couples TRBV27 to TRBJ1-1, with 7 bases fitting TRBD1. The CDR3 spans 14 residues. Germline-derived CDR1 and CDR2 are MNHEY and SMNVEV (reference sequence). J was trimmed by 0 bases and V by 3 bases; bases with no gene match: 1. The CDR3 protein is CASSLDRMNTEAFF. CDR3 in DNA: TGTGCCAGCAGTTTGGACAGGATGAACACTGAAGCTTTCTTT.

V is TRBV18 and J is TRBJ2-1; possibly TRBD1 for D (6 bases). Germline lookup yields CDR1 KGHSH and CDR2 LQKENI. This CDR3 is 14 amino acids long. Trimming removed 3 bases at V and 9 bases at J, with 15 bases between. The CDR3 protein is CASSPQTRGIEQFF. The CDR3 DNA reads as TGTGCCAGCTCACCGCAAACCAGGGGAATTGAGCAGTTCTTC.

The chain recombines TRBV6-1 with TRBJ2-2; 8 nucleotides match TRBD2. The germline gives CDR1 MNHNS, CDR2 SASEGT. The CDR3 sequence is 15 residues long. The J segment lost 5 bases and the V segment lost 7 bases, leaving 9 bases of the junction unmatched. In DNA form, the CDR3 reads TGTGCCAGCATGGGGGGTAGCGGGACGACCGGGGAGCTGTTTTTT. This translates into CASMGGSGTTGELFF.

A few counts support this clone. This sequence joins TRBV2 and TRBJ1-2; D remains ambiguous. Germline V gene data show CDR1 as SNHLY and CDR2 as FYNNEI. CDR3 length: 11 residues. V was cut by 8 bases and J by 4 bases, with 8 bases left in between. The CDR3 bases are TGTGCCAGCCGCCTAGGCTATGGCTACACCTTC. Amino acid sequence: CASRLGYGYTF.

As concerns this clone: Relative to the germline gene, one junction end is altered; a read error may explain this. This chain joins TRBV7-2 and TRBJ2-5, with TRBD2 identical over 7 bases. The CDR3 has 14 residues. CDR1 is SGHTA and CDR2 is FQGNSA in the germline V gene. The CDR3 bases are TGTGCCAGCAGCTTTGCGGGAGCAAGAGAGGCCCAGTACTTC. Protein product: CASSFAGAREAQYF. The full variable domain, in which reference TRBV7-2 and TRBJ2-5 provide the parts outside the CDR3, is GAGVSQSPSNKVTEKGKDVELRCDPISGHTALYWYRQSLGQGLEFLIYFQGNSAPDKSGLPSDRFSAERTGGSVSTLTIQRTQQEDSAVYLCASSFAGAREAQYFGPGTRLLVL.

V and J are TRBV7-8 and TRBJ1-5; no clear D gene. The germline V and J ends were trimmed by 1 base and 5 bases, with 6 bases remaining between them. Germline CDR1 and CDR2: SGHVS and FQNEAQ. The CDR3 runs 13 residues. CDR3 nucleotides: TGTGCCAGCAGCTTAGAGCCCGATCAGCCCCAGCATTTT. Its translation is CASSLEPDQPQHF.

The chain combines TRBV19 with TRBJ2-1; tentative D call: TRBD2 (6 bases). This CDR3 spans 14 amino acids. V was cut by 6 bases and J by 12 bases, with 21 bases left in between. CDR1 and CDR2 (germline): LNHDA, SQIVND (reference sequence). CDR3 DNA sequence: TGTGCCAGTAGGACCGAACCCTGGAATAGCGGGCAGTTCTTC. This translates into CASRTEPWNSGQFF.

The chain uses TRBV5-6 and TRBJ2-2; possibly TRBD2 for D (6 bases). The germline V gene has CDR1 SGHDT and CDR2 YYEEEE. This CDR3 is built from 15 residues. V gave up 9 bases and J gave up 3 bases, with 18 bases separating them. The CDR3, as DNA: TGTGCCACCTCCCTTGGGGGGTGGGACACCGGGGAGCTGTTTTTT. This codes for CATSLGGWDTGELFF.

The V call is TRBV5-5, the J call TRBJ1-1; TRBD1 aligns across 9 bases. V shed 5 bases, J shed 4 bases, and the junction held 9 bases outside the gene matches. The V gene's germline CDR1 is SGHKS and CDR2 YYEKEE (reference sequence). The CDR3 consists of 15 residues. CDR3 region: CASRLLQGAGTEAFF. The DNA for the CDR3 is TGTGCCAGCAGGTTATTACAGGGGGCAGGCACTGAAGCTTTCTTT. Complete variable domain (other parts from reference TRBV5-5 and TRBJ1-1): DAGVTQSPTHLIKTRGQQVTLRCSPISGHKSVSWYQQVLGQGPQFIFQYYEKEERGRGNFPDRFSARQFPNYSSELNVNALLLGDSALYLCASRLLQGAGTEAFFGQGTRLTVV.

The V gene is TRBV5-8, the J gene TRBJ2-7; 9 bases line up with TRBD2. V shed 0 bases and J 3 bases; nucleotides not matched to a gene: 1. This CDR3 region has 14 residues. CDR1 and CDR2 (germline): SGHTS, YDEGEE. CDR3 sequence (DNA): TGTGCCAGCAGCTTGGGCGGGAGGGACTACGAGCAGTACTTC. Its protein is CASSLGGRDYEQYF.

The chain combines TRBV30 with TRBJ2-3; the match to TRBD2 covers 9 bases. V was clipped by 2 bases and J by 5 bases; unmatched bases: 8. The CDR3 has 15 residues. In germline, CDR1 is GTSNPN, CDR2 SVGIG (reference sequence). CDR3 bases: TGTGCCTGGAGTACTAGCGGGTCCCCGAGAGATACGCAGTATTTT. Amino acids: CAWSTSGSPRDTQYF.

The V and J genes are TRBV28 and TRBJ2-1, with D possibly being TRBD2 (6 bases). The V gene's germline CDR1 is MDHEN and CDR2 SYDVKM. V was clipped by 5 bases and J by 2 bases, with 13 bases between them. There are 15 residues in the CDR3. CDR3 sequence reads: CASSIASAAYNEQFF. The CDR3 DNA reads as TGTGCCAGCAGTATCGCTAGCGCCGCCTACAATGAGCAGTTCTTC.

The rearrangement links TRBV18 to TRBJ1-5, with unresolved D. Trimming shortened V by 6 bases and J by 3 bases, and 21 bases separated the two germline ends. CDR3 length equals 17 residues. The germline gives CDR1 KGHSH, CDR2 LQKENI. The CDR3 loop is CASSPMRQANFNQPQHF. The DNA of the CDR3 is TGTGCCAGCTCTCCCATGAGGCAAGCCAACTTCAATCAGCCCCAGCATTTT. Complete variable domain (other parts from reference TRBV18 and TRBJ1-5): NAGVMQNPRHLVRRRGQEARLRCSPMKGHSHVYWYRQLPEEGLKFMVYLQKENIIDESGMPKERFSAEFPKEGPSILRIQQVVRGDSAAYFCASSPMRQANFNQPQHFGDGTRLSIL.

The chain couples TRBV19 to TRBJ2-1; TRBD2 matches 12 bases. After removal of 5 bases from V and 8 bases from J, the junction contained 10 bases not matched to a gene. Germline-derived CDR1 and CDR2 are LNHDA and SQIVND (reference sequence). The CDR3 loop spans 16 amino acids. The CDR3 DNA is TGTGCCAGTAGTCAACCTCTAGCGGGAGGGCTCGATGAGCAGTTCTTC. Residues: CASSQPLAGGLDEQFF.

The chain has TRBV6-5 and TRBJ2-1, with a possible D match to TRBD2 (5 bases). There are 15 residues in the CDR3. The germline CDR1 and CDR2 sequences are MNHEY and SVGAGI. V was shortened by 6 bases and J by 0 bases, with 12 bases between the two germline ends. CDR3 protein: CASSQTGSSYNEQFF. CDR3 coding DNA: TGTGCCAGCAGCCAAACTGGGAGCTCCTACAATGAGCAGTTCTTC.

The V gene is TRBV5-6, the J gene TRBJ2-7, with D possibly TRBD1 on 5 matching bases. Germline CDR1 SGHDT, CDR2 YYEEEE. The CDR3 contains 14 residues. Trimming pared 2 bases from V and 0 bases from J, leaving 9 bases between. CDR3 bases: TGTGCCAGCAGCTTCATTGACAGCTCCTACGAGCAGTACTTC. It specifies CASSFIDSSYEQYF.

This chain links TRBV7-9 with TRBJ1-6; no clear D. V lost 4 bases and J lost 0, with 13 bases in between. The length of the CDR3 is 17 residues. In germline, CDR1 is SEHNR, CDR2 FQNEAQ (reference sequence). CDR3 in amino acids: CASSSTVPSSYNSPLHF. CDR3 bases: TGTGCCAGCAGCTCCACGGTCCCAAGCTCCTATAATTCACCCCTCCACTTT.

This chain uses TRBV7-9 with TRBJ2-7; 8 nucleotides line up with TRBD1. This CDR3 spans 13 amino acids. Unmatched junction bases numbered 3, after V lost 5 bases and J lost 3 bases. The V gene's germline CDR1 is SEHNR and CDR2 FQNEAQ (reference sequence). The CDR3 DNA sequence: TGTGCCAGCAGCCTGACAGGGGTCTACGAGCAGTACTTC. It encodes CASSLTGVYEQYF. Supplemented by reference TRBV7-9 and TRBJ2-7, the full variable domain reads DTGVSQNPRHKITKRGQNVTFRCDPISEHNRLYWYRQTLGQGPEFLTYFQNEAQLEKSRLLSDRFSAERPKGSFSTLEIQRTEQGDSAMYLCASSLTGVYEQYFGPGTRLTVT.

The J gene is TRBJ2-3, the V gene TRBV30, with 10 bases lining up with TRBD1. The CDR3 length is 18 residues. Germline CDR1 GTSNPN, CDR2 SVGIG (reference sequence). Trimming removed 3 bases from V and 1 base from J; junction bases left unmatched: 13. The CDR3 DNA follows: TGTGCCTGGAGGGCCGGGACAGGGGCCTCAACACGCACAGATACGCAGTATTTT. Amino acid sequence: CAWRAGTGASTRTDTQYF.

The V gene is TRBV28, the J gene TRBJ2-2, with D hard to call. CDR3 length equals 14 residues. The germline V gene has CDR1 MDHEN and CDR2 SYDVKM. Trimming shortened V by 1 base and J by 1 base, and 4 bases separated the two germline ends. The CDR3 loop is CASSLSRNTGELFF. The CDR3 nucleotides are TGTGCCAGCAGTTTATCCCGGAACACCGGGGAGCTGTTTTTT.

This clone was seen more than once but under ten times. V usage is TRBV19 and J usage is TRBJ2-1; D is unclear. Germline V gene sequence: CDR1 LNHDA, CDR2 SQIVND (reference sequence). The CDR3 is 14 residues long. The V end was cut by 4 bases, the J end by 4 bases, with 11 bases between. The CDR3 nucleotides are TGTGCCAGTAGTAGCGCTAGGCCGTACAATGAGCAGTTCTTC. Translation: CASSSARPYNEQFF. The full variable domain, completed using reference TRBV19 and TRBJ2-1, is DGGITQSPKYLFRKEGQNVTLSCEQNLNHDAMYWYRQDPGQGLRLIYYSQIVNDFQKGDIAEGYSVSREKKESFPLTVTSAQKNPTAFYLCASSSARPYNEQFFGPGTRLTVL.

J is TRBJ1-1 and V is TRBV18; 8 nucleotides line up with TRBD1. Trimming removed 3 bases from V and 4 bases from J; junction bases left unmatched: 4. Germline CDR1 is KGHSH and CDR2 is LQKENI. CDR3 length: 14 residues. Here the CDR3 reads CASSPTGGSTEAFF. CDR3 bases: TGTGCCAGCTCACCTACAGGGGGGAGCACTGAAGCTTTCTTT.

This clone was seen more than once but under ten times. The CDR3 spells CASSFRVDYEQYF. The DNA for the CDR3 is TGTGCCAGCAGCTTCAGGGTGGACTACGAGCAGTACTTC. The chain carries TRBV7-2 and TRBJ2-7; the D gene is possibly TRBD1 (5 bases). Trimming took 3 bases from V and 3 from J, leaving 9 bases between them. The CDR3 runs to 13 residues. CDR1 is SGHTA, CDR2 FQGNSA, per germline.

The chain joins TRBV6-5 to TRBJ2-2; a possible D gene is TRBD2 (5 bases). Trimming removed 8 bases from V and 1 base from J, with 8 bases in between. Germline lookup yields CDR1 MNHEY and CDR2 SVGAGI. This CDR3 is 13 amino acids long. The CDR3 loop is CASHSENTGELFF. Here the CDR3 DNA reads TGTGCCAGCCATAGCGAGAACACCGGGGAGCTGTTTTTT.

This clone was counted once. V gene TRBV18 combines with J gene TRBJ1-1; TRBD1 agrees at 9 bases. V shed 5 bases, J shed 4 bases, and the junction held 2 bases outside the gene matches. Germline CDR1 reads KGHSH; CDR2 reads LQKENI. This CDR3 contains 13 residues. The CDR3 here is CASSEDRGTEAFF. The CDR3 DNA sequence: TGTGCCAGCTCAGAGGACAGGGGCACTGAAGCTTTCTTT.